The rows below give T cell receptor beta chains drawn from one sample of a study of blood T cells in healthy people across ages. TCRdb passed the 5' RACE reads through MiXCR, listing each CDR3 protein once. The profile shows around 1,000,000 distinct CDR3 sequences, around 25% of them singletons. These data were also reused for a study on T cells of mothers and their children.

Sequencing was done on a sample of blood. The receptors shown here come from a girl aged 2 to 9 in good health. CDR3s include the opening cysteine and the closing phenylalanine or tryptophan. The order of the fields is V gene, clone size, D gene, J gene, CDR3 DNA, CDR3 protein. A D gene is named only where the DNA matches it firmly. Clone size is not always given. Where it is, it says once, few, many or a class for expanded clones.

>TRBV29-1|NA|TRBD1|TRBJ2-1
TGCAGCGTAAGGGGGCTGGATGGGCAGTTCTTC
CSVRGLDGQFF
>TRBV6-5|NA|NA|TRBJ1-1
TGTGCCAGCGGTAGGGGTGAAGCTTTCTTT
CASGRGEAFF
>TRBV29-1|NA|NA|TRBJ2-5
TGCAGCGTTGGGAACGGGGCAGGAGAGACCCAGTACTTC
CSVGNGAGETQYF
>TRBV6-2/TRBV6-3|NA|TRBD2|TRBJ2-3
TGTGCCAGCGGACCGGGACTAGCTAATACAGATACGCAGTATTTT
CASGPGLANTDTQYF
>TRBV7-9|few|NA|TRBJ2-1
TGTGCCAGCAGCCCCAGAGGTCCATCTGGGATTGGCGAGCAGTTCTTC
CASSPRGPSGIGEQFF
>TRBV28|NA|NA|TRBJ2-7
TGTGCCAGCAGCCCCCGCGCCGGGTTTTACGAGCAGTACTTC
CASSPRAGFYEQYF
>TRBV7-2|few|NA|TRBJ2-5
TGTGCCAGCAGCTTCTACCGGGCCCCGAATTCCCCAGAGACCCAGTACTTC
CASSFYRAPNSPETQYF
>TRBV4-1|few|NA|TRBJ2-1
TGCGCCAGCAGCCAAGATGGTGGCTCCTACAATGAGCAGTTCTTC
CASSQDGGSYNEQFF
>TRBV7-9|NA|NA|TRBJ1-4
TGTGCCAGCAGCTTTAGTCCCGGGGCTAATGAAAAACTGTTTTTT
CASSFSPGANEKLFF
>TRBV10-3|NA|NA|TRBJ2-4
TGTGCCATCAGTGAGTCGTTGGGAACACCCCAGTACTTC
CAISESLGTPQYF
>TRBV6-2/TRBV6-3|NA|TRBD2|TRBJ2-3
TGTGCTAGCAGCTCCGGACTAGCGGGGGCAGATACGCAGTATTTT
CASSSGLAGADTQYF
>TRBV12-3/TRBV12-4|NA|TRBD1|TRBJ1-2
TGTGCCAGCTTTCGGACAGGGAGCTACTATGGCTACACCTTC
CASFRTGSYYGYTF
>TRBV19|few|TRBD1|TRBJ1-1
TGTGCCAGTAGTATCGGAAACAGGGGGGACACTGAAGCTTTCTTT
CASSIGNRGDTEAFF
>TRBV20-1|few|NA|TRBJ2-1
TGCAGTGCTAGAGGCCCGCCCCCGAGCTCCTACAATGAGCAGTTCTTC
CSARGPPPSSYNEQFF
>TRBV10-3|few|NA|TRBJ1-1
TGTGCCATCGGGCCGCCTGGCACTGAAGCTTTCTTT
CAIGPPGTEAFF
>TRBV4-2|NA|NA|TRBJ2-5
TGTGCCAGCAGCCAAGATGCGGAGCGGGTAGAGACCCAGTACTTC
CASSQDAERVETQYF
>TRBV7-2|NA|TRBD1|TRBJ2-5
TGTGCCAGCAGCTTGTCCCGGACAGGTTCCGAAGAGACACAGTACTTC
CASSLSRTGSEETQYF